These T cell receptor beta chains were read from a single sample in a study of shared clonotypes between healthy human individuals. Sequencing used immunoSEQ multiplex PCR; TCRdb keeps in-frame clones, though not all of them. The sample holds some 1,900,000 clones, just under 95% seen once. Sequenced: naive CD8+ T cells sorted from blood. The receptors were gathered from a man between 18 and 29 years old in good health. Both conserved end residues are part of each CDR3. The size entry is marked missing in some rows and otherwise reads once, few, many or a size class.

v_gene	abundance	j_gene	len	CDR3aa
TRBV25-1	NA	TRBJ1-5	14	CASSELDSNQPQHF
TRBV9	NA	TRBJ2-7	14	CASSAFGTGDEQYF
TRBV7-9	NA	TRBJ2-5	15	CASSFERGGLETQYF
TRBV5-1	NA	TRBJ2-5	14	CASSPRRGGETQYF
TRBV15	NA	TRBJ2-5	14	CATSRTTGQETQYF
TRBV15	NA	TRBJ1-5	15	CATSARDSWDQPQHF
TRBV5-5	NA	TRBJ2-7	15	CASSLGTGGSYEQYF
TRBV19	NA	TRBJ2-2	15	CATRLAGEGTGELFF
TRBV5-4	NA	TRBJ2-7	14	CASIPRLGNYEQYF
TRBV4-2	NA	TRBJ2-3	15	CASSQEAALGDTQYF
TRBV5-6	NA	TRBJ2-7	14	CASSSRAQIYEQYF
TRBV5-4	once	TRBJ1-3	14	CASSFGGSGNTIYF
TRBV11-2	NA	TRBJ2-5	16	CASSTGTSVFRETQYF
TRBV2	NA	TRBJ1-6	15	CASGTGATYNSPLHF
TRBV11-2	NA	TRBJ2-7	13	CASSLALVYEQYF
TRBV6-1	NA	TRBJ1-5	14	CASFSRGSGQPQHF
TRBV29-1	NA	TRBJ2-3	15	CSTLMGLARTDTQYF
TRBV5-4	NA	TRBJ1-1	13	CASSLDKNTEAFF
TRBV5-1	NA	TRBJ2-7	16	CASSPGWDRSSYEQYF
TRBV4-2	NA	TRBJ2-1	16	CASSQSLAGGLAEQFF
TRBV5-1	NA	TRBJ2-7	16	CASSKGLAGGQGEQYF
TRBV6-6	NA	TRBJ2-7	16	CASTPSGAVGIYEQYF
TRBV9	NA	TRBJ2-7	15	CASSVAGGTLYEQYF
TRBV11-2	NA	TRBJ1-1	12	CASKWEGTEAFF
TRBV28	NA	TRBJ1-1	13	CASSLVGNTEAFF
TRBV11-2	NA	TRBJ1-1	13	CASTAGLGTEAFF
TRBV19	NA	TRBJ1-5	15	CASSIDRSSNQPQHF
TRBV29-1	NA	TRBJ2-7	14	CSATGTGYSYEQYF
TRBV10-3	NA	TRBJ2-2	17	CAISHSSDRELTGELFF
TRBV9	NA	TRBJ2-7	15	CASSAGTIGGYEQYF
TRBV7-8	NA	TRBJ2-5	15	CASSSTRQPKETQYF
TRBV5-5	NA	TRBJ2-7	15	CASSKAPGPSYEQYF
TRBV9	NA	TRBJ2-7	14	CASSPQTEGYEQYF
TRBV6-6	NA	TRBJ2-7	14	CASSYGQGAYEQYF
TRBV30	NA	TRBJ2-3	12	CAWSLPTDTQYF
TRBV4-1	NA	TRBJ2-7	16	CASSQAAGQANYEQYF
TRBV19	NA	TRBJ1-5	13	CASSIEGWEPQHF